One and the same sample provided the 11 T cell receptor beta chains below, sequenced in a study of blood T cells in healthy people across ages. Primed by a sample-barcoded 5' primer and a J-beta primer mix, a second PCR proceeded for roughly 7 to 11 cycles. Each CDR3 protein gets one entry after TCRdb re-called the 5' RACE reads with MiXCR. This sample carries 1.4 million or so distinct CDR3 sequences, about 42% of them seen once, and the ten largest clones take less than 5%. The sequencing sample was made of blood. All receptors come from a woman aged 18-29 years in good health.

This sequence joins TRBV6-5 and TRBJ2-3; D remains unclear. Germline V gene data show CDR1 as MNHEY and CDR2 as SVGAGI. CDR3 length equals 15 residues. The ends were cut back, 8 bases at V and 4 bases at J, with 19 bases in the middle. CDR3 loop: CASSPRWRGPDTQYF. The CDR3 DNA is TGTGCCAGCTCTCCCCGTTGGCGTGGGCCAGATACGCAGTATTTT.

The sample holds a few counts of this clonotype. This chain uses TRBV25-1 with TRBJ1-5; no definite D call. V dropped 5 bases and J dropped 0 bases, with 8 bases sitting between them. Germline V lookup: CDR1 MGHDK, CDR2 SYGVNS. The CDR3 spans 14 residues. For the CDR3, the DNA is TGTGCCAGCAGTCAGAGGGTTAGCAATCAGCCCCAGCATTTT. This gives the protein CASSQRVSNQPQHF.

The chain uses TRBV9 and TRBJ2-3; TRBD2 might be the D (6 bases). Germline-derived CDR1 and CDR2 are SGDLS and YYNGEE. V dropped 0 bases and J dropped 2 bases, with 13 bases sitting between them. This CDR3 contains 16 residues. CDR3 protein: CASSVVGGLHTDTQYF. The CDR3 nucleotides are TGTGCCAGCAGCGTAGTCGGAGGGCTTCACACAGATACGCAGTATTTT.

This clonotype showed up many times. CDR3 nucleotides: TGCGCCAGCAGCTTGGGTAGGGAAGCTTTCTTT. This sequence encodes CASSLGREAFF. J is TRBJ1-1 and V is TRBV5-1, with D uncertain. V was shortened by 0 bases and J by 8 bases, with 5 bases between the two germline ends. This CDR3 has 11 amino acids. The germline CDR1 and CDR2 sequences are SGHRS and YFSETQ.

The V gene is TRBV14, the J gene TRBJ2-1; TRBD2 agrees at 7 bases. Germline values: CDR1 SGHDN, CDR2 FVKESK. The CDR3 loop spans 16 amino acids. V gave up 3 bases and J gave up 6 bases; unmatched junction bases: 11. The CDR3 DNA is TGTGCCAGCAGCCAGGCTAGCGGACTAGGCGGCAATGAGCAGTTCTTC. It translates to CASSQASGLGGNEQFF.

The rearrangement uses TRBV30 and TRBJ1-1; D is perhaps TRBD1 (5 bases). Trimming took 0 bases from V and 6 from J, leaving 8 bases between them. Germline-derived CDR1 and CDR2 are GTSNPN and SVGIG (reference sequence). This CDR3 region has 12 residues. The DNA for the CDR3 is TGTGCCTGGAGTGTTGGCAGGGCTGAAGCTTTCTTT. Amino acids: CAWSVGRAEAFF.

This chain joins TRBV12-3 or TRBV12-4 and TRBJ1-1; D unresolved. Trimming took off 6 bases at V and 4 bases at J, with 9 bases between the two ends. The CDR3 totals 12 residues. CDR3 DNA: TGTGCCAGCAGATTTTTGGGCACTGAAGCTTTCTTT. This codes for CASRFLGTEAFF.

V and J are TRBV3-1 and TRBJ1-6; the D is unclear. This CDR3 spans 15 amino acids. V was shortened by 2 bases and J by 3 bases, with 8 bases between the two germline ends. From germline, CDR1 is LGHDT and CDR2 YNNKEL (reference sequence). The CDR3 reads CASSQSGHYNSPLHF. The CDR3 region has the DNA TGTGCCAGCAGCCAATCAGGCCACTATAATTCACCCCTCCACTTT.

This clonotype was seen more than once but under ten times. The chain uses TRBV20-1 and TRBJ1-2; the D is unclear. The CDR3 runs to 12 residues. V was trimmed by 5 bases and J by 2 bases, leaving 9 bases between them. CDR1 is DFQATT, CDR2 SNEGSKA, per germline (reference sequence). The CDR3 coding sequence is TGCAGTGCTGCCGTGGCCAACTATGGCTACACCTTC. This encodes CSAAVANYGYTF.

The gene calls are TRBV20-1 and TRBJ1-5; D is possibly TRBD1 (5 bases). CDR3 length: 14 amino acids. CDR1 and CDR2 (germline): DFQATT, SNEGSKA (reference sequence). Trimming removed 0 bases at V and 7 bases at J, with 13 bases between. The CDR3 sequence: CSARDGATQQPQHF. The CDR3 region has the DNA TGCAGTGCTAGAGATGGGGCGACTCAACAGCCCCAGCATTTT.

There are a few counts of this clonotype. The chain combines TRBV20-1 with TRBJ1-2; maybe TRBD1 (6 bases). There are 12 residues in the CDR3. Looked up from germline, CDR1 is DFQATT and CDR2 is SNEGSKA (reference sequence). The germline V and J ends were trimmed by 3 bases and 8 bases, with 13 bases remaining between them. The CDR3 DNA reads TGCAGTGCTAGGGACAGACTGAGCGGCTACACCTTC. Translation gives CSARDRLSGYTF.